Listed below are T cell receptor beta chains from one sample, sequenced in a study of T cell responses to AZD1222 COVID-19 vaccine. Clones were read by immunoSEQ multiplex PCR, and TCRdb kept only the in-frame ones, dropping some. This sample has around 120,000 clones, with roughly 88% found just once. The specimen was peripheral blood, collected on day 0 of AZD1222 vaccination. All receptors come from an adult in good health. CDR3s include the opening cysteine and the closing phenylalanine or tryptophan. Each record gives: J gene, clone size, V gene, D gene, CDR3 DNA, CDR3 protein. D genes are given only for firm matches. Expanded clones are given a class, and other clones once, few, many or no size at all.

TRBJ1-2	.	TRBV19	TRBD1	TGTGCCAGCGCCCAGGGGGCGCGAGAAGGCTACACCTTC	CASAQGAREGYTF
TRBJ1-6	.	TRBV5-4	TRBD1	TGTGCCAGCAGCCTTCGACAGGGATTTCAATATAATTCACCCCTCCACTTT	CASSLRQGFQYNSPLHF
TRBJ1-4	few	TRBV6-1	TRBD1	TGTGCCAGCAGTGAAGCGGGACAGGGGGATGAAAAACTGTTTTTT	CASSEAGQGDEKLFF
TRBJ1-2	.	TRBV29-1	.	TGCAGCGTTGAGACAGTTACTAACTATGGCTACACCTTC	CSVETVTNYGYTF
TRBJ1-1	.	TRBV5-6	TRBD1	TGTGCCAGCAGCATCGACAGGGTTAATGAAGCTTTCTTT	CASSIDRVNEAFF
TRBJ1-5	.	TRBV4-3	.	TGCGCCAGCAGCCAAGATCGCAATAGCAATCAGCCCCAGCATTTT	CASSQDRNSNQPQHF
TRBJ1-6	.	TRBV5-3	.	TGTGCCAGAAGCTATATAACGAACCGGGGTACCTCCTATAATTCACCCCTCCACTTT	CARSYITNRGTSYNSPLHF
TRBJ1-5	.	TRBV4-2	.	TGTGCCAGCAGCCAAGAGGGGTACTCTCCTCAGCCCCAGCATTTT	CASSQEGYSPQPQHF
TRBJ1-5	.	TRBV25-1	.	TGTGCCAGCAGCCCGGGACAATTTAGCAATCAGCCCCAGCATTTT	CASSPGQFSNQPQHF
TRBJ2-1	.	TRBV3-1/TRBV3-2	.	TGTGCCAGCAGCCGCGGGAGACGGACAGTCTCCTACAATGAGCAGTTCTTC	CASSRGRRTVSYNEQFF
TRBJ2-7	.	TRBV7-6	.	TGTGCCAGCAGCTTAGTACTTAAGGGGGAGCAGTACTTC	CASSLVLKGEQYF
TRBJ1-2	.	TRBV9	.	TGTGCCAGCAGCGTAGTTCCAGGCCGGGGCTACACCTTC	CASSVVPGRGYTF
TRBJ1-1	few	TRBV28	.	TGTGCCAGCAGTTTGTTCGCTGAAGCTTTCTTT	CASSLFAEAFF
TRBJ1-5	once	TRBV19	.	TGTGCCAGTACGGGGTTGAATCAGCCCCAGCATTTT	CASTGLNQPQHF
TRBJ2-1	once	TRBV6-6	.	TGTGCCAGCAGTCCCGAGCCGAGCTCCTACAATGAGCAGTTCTTC	CASSPEPSSYNEQFF
TRBJ1-1	.	TRBV18	TRBD1	TGTGCCAGCGACAGGGGGGTGAACACTGAAGCTTTCTTT	CASDRGVNTEAFF
TRBJ2-2	.	TRBV7-3	TRBD2	TGTGCCAGCAGCTGGACCGGGACTACAAACACCGGGGAGCTGTTTTTT	CASSWTGTTNTGELFF
TRBJ1-4	.	TRBV6-5	TRBD1	TGTGCCAGCAGACCCGGGACAGCTAATGAAAAACTGTTTTTT	CASRPGTANEKLFF
TRBJ1-1	.	TRBV7-2	TRBD1	TGTGCCAGCAGCACCCGACAGGGACCGATGAACACTGAAGCTTTCTTT	CASSTRQGPMNTEAFF
TRBJ1-2	.	TRBV28	.	TGTGCCAGCAGTAACAGGGTTGGCTACACCTTC	CASSNRVGYTF
TRBJ1-2	.	TRBV10-3	.	TGTGCCATCAGTGAGTCGTGGCAGTCTAACTATGGCTACACCTTC	CAISESWQSNYGYTF
TRBJ2-2	.	TRBV2	TRBD1	TGTGCCAGCAGTGCAGGGGGTGCGGGGGAGCTGTTTTTT	CASSAGGAGELFF
TRBJ1-6	.	TRBV15	.	TGTGCCACCAGCAGAGAACAGGGAGGGAATTCACCCCTCCACTTT	CATSREQGGNSPLHF
TRBJ1-1	.	TRBV5-1	.	TGCGCCAGCAGCTTGGGGTCGGCTTCGAACACTGAAGCTTTCTTT	CASSLGSASNTEAFF
TRBJ2-2	.	TRBV7-9	.	TGTGCCAGCAGCCCCCCGAGGGGCGCAGGCACCGGGGAGCTGTTTTTT	CASSPPRGAGTGELFF
TRBJ1-1	.	TRBV11-3	.	TGTGCCAGCAGCTTAAGGGCGGGGGGCGAAGCTTTCTTT	CASSLRAGGEAFF
TRBJ2-2	.	TRBV6-2/TRBV6-3	.	TGTGCCAGCAGTCCCGGGACGGCGAACACCGGGGAGCTGTTTTTT	CASSPGTANTGELFF
TRBJ2-1	.	TRBV5-6	TRBD1	TGTGCCAGCAGCTTGGATCGGGGGACAGGGCAGTTCTTC	CASSLDRGTGQFF
TRBJ2-1	.	TRBV18	TRBD1	TGTGCCAGCTCACTCGACAGGGGAAATGAGCAGTTCTTC	CASSLDRGNEQFF
TRBJ1-5	.	TRBV6-5	.	TGTGCCAGCAGTTCGGGTGATCTAGGGTATCAGCCCCAGCATTTT	CASSSGDLGYQPQHF
TRBJ1-1	.	TRBV19	.	TGTGCCAGTACCCCCGGTGGCACTGAAGCTTTCTTT	CASTPGGTEAFF
TRBJ2-1	.	TRBV4-2	.	TGTGCCAGCAGCCAATCTGACAGCTTAAACAATGAGCAGTTCTTC	CASSQSDSLNNEQFF
TRBJ2-7	.	TRBV7-6	.	TGTGCCAGCAGCTCCCCAGGGTCGTCACTACACGAGCAGTACTTC	CASSSPGSSLHEQYF
TRBJ2-7	.	TRBV3-1/TRBV3-2	.	TGTGCCAGCAGCCTCGGCCTCGTCGGGGAGTTC	CASSLGLVGEF
TRBJ1-1	.	TRBV28	.	TGTGCCAGCAGTTTACTGATGAACACTGAAGCTTTCTTT	CASSLLMNTEAFF
TRBJ1-1	.	TRBV2	.	TGTGCCAGCAGTGAGGGGGGGCAAACTGAAGCTTTCTTT	CASSEGGQTEAFF
TRBJ2-1	.	TRBV20-1	TRBD1	TGCAGTGCCCGAAGGGGGCAGGAGCAGTTCTTC	CSARRGQEQFF
TRBJ2-3	.	TRBV6-6	.	TGTGCCAGCAGCCTAGCCAGGACAGATACGCAGTATTTT	CASSLARTDTQYF
TRBJ1-2	.	TRBV2	TRBD1	TGTGCCAGCAGGGATCCCGGGGACAGCGCTCATAACTATGGCTACACCTTC	CASRDPGDSAHNYGYTF
TRBJ1-6	.	TRBV18	.	TGTGCCAGCTCACTACAGGGAAATTCACCCCTCCACTTT	CASSLQGNSPLHF
TRBJ1-6	.	TRBV25-1	.	TGTGCCAGCAGTGAACAGGGACCATCCAATAATTCACCCCTCCACTTT	CASSEQGPSNNSPLHF
TRBJ1-3	once	TRBV18	.	TGTGCCAGCTCACCACCGCAGGGACGGACCACTGGAAACACCATATATTTT	CASSPPQGRTTGNTIYF
TRBJ2-3	.	TRBV10-3	TRBD2	TGTGCCATCAGTGTGGGGGCGGGGGGGCTCACAGATACGCAGTATTTT	CAISVGAGGLTDTQYF
TRBJ1-1	once	TRBV15	TRBD1	TGTGCCACCAGCAGACCAGGGGGGGTGAACACTGAAGCTTTCTTT	CATSRPGGVNTEAFF
TRBJ2-7	once	TRBV7-9	.	TGTGCCAGCAGCTTATATTTCTACGAGCAGTACTTC	CASSLYFYEQYF
TRBJ2-2	.	TRBV7-9	.	TGTGCCAGCAACCCCGCGGGGCCGAACCACAGGACCGGGGAGCTGTTTTTT	CASNPAGPNHRTGELFF
TRBJ1-5	.	TRBV12-5	TRBD1	TGTGCTAGTGACCTCGGGACAGGACCAAATCAGCCCCAGCATTTT	CASDLGTGPNQPQHF
TRBJ2-1	.	TRBV28	.	TGTGCCAGCAGCACAGGGTCTCGTGAGCAGTTCTTC	CASSTGSREQFF
TRBJ2-2	.	TRBV5-8	TRBD2	TGTGCCAGCAGCTCTAGCGGGGCCCGCGCAAACACCGGGGAGCTGTTTTTT	CASSSSGARANTGELFF
TRBJ2-6	few	TRBV5-1	.	TGCGCCAGCAGCTGGGACGGGCTCTCTGGGGCCAACGTCCTGACTTTC	CASSWDGLSGANVLTF
TRBJ1-6	.	TRBV5-1	.	TGCGCCAGCAGCTTGGCCGGGAGCATATACTCACCCCTCCACTTT	CASSLAGSIYSPLHF
TRBJ1-5	few	TRBV5-6	.	TGTGCCAGCATTAGTAGGGAAGCGCATCAGCCCCAGCATTTT	CASISREAHQPQHF
TRBJ2-7	.	TRBV6-5	.	TGTGCCAGCAGTCCCTCCAAAAACGCCTACGAGCAGTACTTC	CASSPSKNAYEQYF
TRBJ1-1	.	TRBV10-3	.	TGTGCCATCAGTGAGACGCTCTCGGGCACTGAAGCTTTCTTT	CAISETLSGTEAFF
TRBJ1-1	once	TRBV18	.	TGTGCCAGCTCACCAGCGCAGGGAGGATCTGAAGCTTTCTTT	CASSPAQGGSEAFF
TRBJ2-6	.	TRBV21-1	.	TGTGCCAGCAGCTTCCCCCGCCAGGGGATTTGCTCTGGGGCCAACGTCCTGACTTTC	CASSFPRQGICSGANVLTF
TRBJ2-7	.	TRBV14	.	TGTGCCAGCAGCCCCAGGACATTGGCGGGGCCCATGTACGAGCAGTACTTC	CASSPRTLAGPMYEQYF
TRBJ2-2	few	TRBV7-2	.	TGTGCCAGCAGCCCGTGGGGGACCCTTACCGGGGAGCTGTTTTTT	CASSPWGTLTGELFF
TRBJ2-7	.	TRBV4-1	TRBD1	TGCGCCAGCAGTCAACCCGGGACAGGGGTGTACGAGCAGTACTTC	CASSQPGTGVYEQYF